The T cell receptor (beta chain) described here comes from a study of brain T cells in children with intractable seizures. Study-wide results and limits: Only CDR3 sequence similarity suggested viral specificity, without known HCMV serostatus.

Produced via immunoSEQ multiplex PCR; TCRdb's table is partial and in-frame only. The sample includes some 80,000 clones, around 91% seen only once; the top ten take roughly a quarter. With regard to this clone: Its antigen remains unidentified.

Only cases whose brain tissue showed the highest T cell transcript signatures were sequenced. Before surgery, patients took at least one anti-epileptic drug. The sequences come from peripheral blood, collected at surgery. The clonotype originates from a girl aged 2 to 9 with Rasmussen encephalitis and intractable seizures.

The CDR3 DNA reads as TGTGCCAGCAGCCCCGGGTGGAATGAGCAGTTCTTC. Translation gives CASSPGWNEQFF. The rearrangement uses TRBV3-1 (or the pseudogene TRBV3-2) and TRBJ2-1, with D hard to call. There are 12 residues in the CDR3. Germline V gene lookup returns CDR1 LGHDT and CDR2 YNNKEL (reference sequence). V gave up 4 bases and J gave up 7 bases, with 8 bases separating them.